A selection of T cell receptor beta chains follows, all from one sample in a study of T cells in localized non-small cell lung cancer. TCRdb keeps only in-frame clones here, not all; method: immunoSEQ multiplex PCR. The sample carries about 59,000 clones, roughly 92% recorded once. Source: peripheral blood, taken before any cancer treatment. The receptors were sampled from a man aged 35 to 69 with stage I lung adenocarcinoma. Both conserved end residues are trimmed from each CDR3. Each record gives: V gene, CDR3 protein.

V gene: TRBV5-6
CDR3 protein: ASSWGLAGTTGELF

V gene: TRBV11-2
CDR3 protein: ASSPPGLAGDEQF

V gene: TRBV9
CDR3 protein: ASSTSTGGMDTQY

V gene: TRBV15
CDR3 protein: ATSRFGPHLKGGYT

V gene: TRBV19
CDR3 protein: ASGIQASSSDTQY

V gene: TRBV28
CDR3 protein: ASSLTGAGYEQY

V gene: TRBV30
CDR3 protein: AWSVEGLSGANVLT

V gene: TRBV5-1
CDR3 protein: ASSLAPQPHNEQF

V gene: TRBV6-5
CDR3 protein: ASSITANYGYT

V gene: TRBV19
CDR3 protein: ASSLTRTNYGYT

V gene: TRBV27
CDR3 protein: ASSWTIDSQPQH

V gene: TRBV6-6
CDR3 protein: ASRTGTGLTGELF

V gene: TRBV9
CDR3 protein: ASSVGSNYGYT

V gene: TRBV7-9
CDR3 protein: ASTHTNRGPNTGELF

V gene: TRBV6-1
CDR3 protein: ASSERGPSGNTIY

V gene: TRBV4-1
CDR3 protein: ASSQGATEAF

V gene: TRBV5-1
CDR3 protein: ASSWGTGDGDTQY

V gene: TRBV19
CDR3 protein: ASSDGQGFSYEQY

V gene: TRBV6-1
CDR3 protein: ASRGDRDSYEQY

V gene: TRBV5-4
CDR3 protein: ASSEKETQY

V gene: TRBV7-6
CDR3 protein: ASSGQGLARHEQY

V gene: TRBV7-9
CDR3 protein: ASSAPAVAGELF

V gene: TRBV7-7
CDR3 protein: ASSLGQGQGETQY

V gene: TRBV28
CDR3 protein: ASSFGGTSGHEQF

V gene: TRBV10-3
CDR3 protein: AIMRDSLYGYT

V gene: TRBV6-1
CDR3 protein: ASSVGGTDSYNEQF

V gene: TRBV5-1
CDR3 protein: ASNWDRGYEQY

V gene: TRBV29-1
CDR3 protein: SVEDPGQGALTEQF

V gene: TRBV4-2
CDR3 protein: ASSLDRGPRYDTEAF

V gene: TRBV21-1
CDR3 protein: ASSKSEPAHSGNTIY